Presented here are 28 T cell receptor beta chains from one specimen sequenced in a study of blood T cell repertoires in COVID-19 (dated by TCRdb to about 2020). The library relied on the immunoSEQ multiplex PCR assay. This immuneACCESS table, as held by TCRdb, lists in-frame sequences with V and J called but not all clones. Of the missing ones, under half trace to an unresolved V gene in checked studies; the others have no known cause. This sample comprises approximately 280,000 clones, 70% to 90% of them detected only once. Over 6% of the sample goes to the ten largest clones. Sequenced input: PBMCs or T cells enriched from blood (not recorded which). These receptors all stem from a woman aged 40 to 50 who had recovered from COVID-19.

The V gene is TRBV6-1, the J gene TRBJ2-7; D uncertain. This CDR3 spans 13 amino acids. Trimming stripped 1 base from V and 3 bases from J, with 7 bases between. Germline values: CDR1 MNHNS, CDR2 SASEGT. CDR3 region: CASSEVADYEQYF. The CDR3 nucleotides read TGTGCCAGCAGTGAAGTGGCAGACTACGAGCAGTACTTC.

The V gene is TRBV5-1, the J gene TRBJ2-7; D call uncertain. V dropped 3 bases and J dropped 6 bases, with 13 bases sitting between them. CDR3 length equals 13 residues. Germline lookup yields CDR1 SGHRS and CDR2 YFSETQ. The CDR3 region is CASSSGFSGEQYF. In nucleotides, the CDR3 is TGCGCCAGCAGCTCCGGTTTCTCTGGCGAGCAGTACTTC.

The V call is TRBV19, the J call TRBJ2-7; D remains unclear. Germline V gene data show CDR1 as LNHDA and CDR2 as SQIVND (reference sequence). The germline V and J ends were trimmed by 0 bases and 6 bases, with 6 bases remaining between them. The CDR3 is 12 amino acids. In nucleotides, the CDR3 is TGTGCCAGTAGTATAGATCTCGGCGAGCAGTACTTC. The encoded protein is CASSIDLGEQYF.

This clone appeared a single time. The chain carries TRBV5-1 and TRBJ2-3, with D possibly being TRBD2 (7 bases). Germline V gene lookup returns CDR1 SGHRS and CDR2 YFSETQ. Trimming removed 1 base at V and 2 bases at J, with 14 bases between. The CDR3 has 16 residues. The DNA of the CDR3 is TGCGCCAGCAGCTTGTTTGGGGGGGCGAACACAGATACGCAGTATTTT. Translating gives CASSLFGGANTDTQYF. Full variable domain (rest looked up from reference TRBV5-1 and TRBJ2-3): KAGVTQTPRYLIKTRGQQVTLSCSPISGHRSVSWYQQTPGQGLQFLFEYFSETQRNKGNFPGRFSGRQFSNSRSEMNVSTLELGDSALYLCASSLFGGANTDTQYFGPGTRLTVL.

The J gene is TRBJ2-7, the V gene TRBV4-3, with a possible D match to TRBD1 (6 bases). The germline gives CDR1 LGHNA, CDR2 YSLEER. V gave up 1 base and J gave up 2 bases, with 12 bases separating them. The CDR3 totals 15 residues. The CDR3 loop is CASSQGGTPPYEQYF. Here the CDR3 DNA reads TGCGCCAGCAGCCAAGGTGGGACACCACCCTACGAGCAGTACTTC.

The V and J genes are TRBV18 and TRBJ2-1, with 7 positions matching TRBD2. Germline CDR1 reads KGHSH; CDR2 reads LQKENI. V lost 5 bases and J lost 3; bases outside the gene matches: 10. The CDR3 is 16 amino acids. In nucleotides, the CDR3 is TGTGCCAGCTCAGTCATAAGCGGGGCATACTACAATGAGCAGTTCTTC. Encoded protein: CASSVISGAYYNEQFF.

This clone was seen a single time. Other nucleotide sequences in the sample specify the same CDR3. The V gene is TRBV28, the J gene TRBJ2-7; 8 bases line up with TRBD1. Germline CDR1 MDHEN, CDR2 SYDVKM. V was pared by 4 bases and J by 3 bases, with 5 bases of the junction left unmatched. The CDR3 is 14 residues long. In nucleotides, the CDR3 is TGTGCCAGCAGTTCACGGACAGGGATCTACGAGCAGTACTTC. Translation: CASSSRTGIYEQYF.

This clone was observed a few times. The chain links TRBV25-1 to TRBJ1-2, with unresolved D. Germline V gene sequence: CDR1 MGHDK, CDR2 SYGVNS. With 3 bases removed from V and 3 bases from J, the gap between germline ends came to 14 bases. CDR3 length equals 15 residues. The CDR3: CASSDRGQNDYGYTF. CDR3 in DNA: TGTGCCAGCAGTGATCGTGGGCAAAACGACTATGGCTACACCTTC.

The chain is built from TRBV25-1 and TRBJ2-4, with TRBD2 as a possible D gene (5 bases). The V and J ends lost 2 bases and 4 bases respectively, with 6 bases between them. This CDR3 comprises 13 residues. Germline V lookup: CDR1 MGHDK, CDR2 SYGVNS. The CDR3 is CASSERGKNIQYF. The CDR3, as DNA: TGTGCCAGCAGTGAACGGGGAAAAAACATTCAGTACTTC.

The V gene is TRBV15, the J gene TRBJ2-7, with 10 bases that match TRBD1. CDR1 is LNHNV, CDR2 YYDKDF, per germline (reference sequence). The CDR3 length is 15 residues. After removal of 1 base from V and 3 bases from J, the junction contained 3 bases not matched to a gene. CDR3 residues: CATSRARDRGYEQYF. The CDR3 DNA is TGTGCCACCAGCAGAGCACGGGACAGGGGCTACGAGCAGTACTTC.

The genes are TRBV7-3 and TRBJ2-1, with D maybe TRBD2 (6 bases). CDR1 and CDR2 (germline): SGHTA, FQGTGA. This CDR3 is 15 amino acids long. The germline V and J ends were trimmed by 5 bases and 7 bases, with 18 bases remaining between them. The CDR3 sequence is CASSVGEALRNEQFF. Here the CDR3 DNA reads TGTGCCAGCAGCGTTGGGGAGGCGCTGAGGAATGAGCAGTTCTTC.

The chain uses TRBV2 and TRBJ1-4, with 9 bases that match TRBD1. J lost 8 bases, V lost 7 bases, and 8 bases had no gene match. The CDR3 consists of 14 residues. Germline V gene data show CDR1 as SNHLY and CDR2 as FYNNEI. The CDR3 reads CASITGGAGEKLFF. In DNA form, the CDR3 reads TGTGCCAGCATTACAGGGGGCGCAGGGGAAAAACTGTTTTTT.

The chain employs TRBV7-2 and TRBJ1-1, with D tentatively TRBD1 (6 bases). The V gene lost 1 base and the J gene lost 4 bases, with 7 bases spanning the gap. Germline CDR1 and CDR2: SGHTA and FQGNSA. This CDR3 comprises 13 residues. CDR3 residues: CASSLGQVTEAFF. CDR3 coding DNA: TGTGCCAGCAGCTTAGGACAGGTCACTGAAGCTTTCTTT.

This chain uses TRBV28 with TRBJ2-7; 7 bases map to TRBD2. Trimming cost V 1 base and J 0 bases; bases outside gene matches: 12. The CDR3 is made up of 18 amino acids. Germline V gene data show CDR1 as MDHEN and CDR2 as SYDVKM. The CDR3 DNA is TGTGCCAGCAGTTTATCTCGTCCCCTAGCGGTCTACTCCTACGAGCAGTACTTC. This encodes CASSLSRPLAVYSYEQYF. The complete variable domain, with remaining parts taken from reference TRBV28 and TRBJ2-7, reads DVKVTQSSRYLVKRTGEKVFLECVQDMDHENMFWYRQDPGLGLRLIYFSYDVKMKEKGDIPEGYSVSREKKERFSLILESASTNQTSMYLCASSLSRPLAVYSYEQYFGPGTRLTVT.

The V call is TRBV11-2, the J call TRBJ2-5; 7 bases are shared with TRBD2. Trimming at V came to 5 bases and at J to 2 bases, leaving 8 bases not matched to a gene. From germline, CDR1 is SGHAT and CDR2 FQNNGV. The CDR3 length is 15 residues. In DNA form, the CDR3 reads TGTGCCAGCAGCCCACTTATGGGGGGGCAAGAGACCCAGTACTTC. The encoded protein is CASSPLMGGQETQYF.

The gene calls are TRBV11-3 and TRBJ1-1; 7 bases agree with TRBD1. The CDR3 consists of 15 residues. The V gene end was trimmed by 1 base and the J gene end by 1 base; junction bases not matched to a gene: 3. Germline CDR1 and CDR2: SGHNT and YENEEA. The chain's CDR3 is CASSLGQGPNTEAFF. CDR3 coding DNA: TGTGCCAGCAGCTTAGGACAGGGCCCGAACACTGAAGCTTTCTTT.

This clone has a single count. The chain carries TRBV28 and TRBJ2-2; tentative D call: TRBD2 (5 bases). V was pared by 11 bases and J by 1 base, with 14 bases between. The germline CDR1 and CDR2 sequences are MDHEN and SYDVKM. This CDR3 is built from 14 residues. This CDR3 is CAVISVLNTGELFF. The CDR3 bases are TGTGCCGTAATTAGCGTGCTGAACACCGGGGAGCTGTTTTTT.

The V gene is TRBV28, the J gene TRBJ2-3; 12 nucleotides match TRBD1. Germline lookup yields CDR1 MDHEN and CDR2 SYDVKM. This CDR3 contains 16 residues. V lost 5 bases to trimming and J lost 7 bases; unmatched junction nucleotides: 10. The CDR3 DNA sequence: TGTGCCAGCAGTACACCCGGGACAGGGGGCCCCTATACGCAGTATTTT. This sequence encodes CASSTPGTGGPYTQYF.

The J gene is TRBJ2-2, the V gene TRBV19, with TRBD1 matching over 7 bases. This CDR3 is built from 15 residues. The V gene end was trimmed by 4 bases and the J gene end by 0 bases; junction bases not matched to a gene: 2. Germline assignment: CDR1 LNHDA and CDR2 SQIVND (reference sequence). The CDR3 loop is CASSRGQANTGELFF. The CDR3 DNA is TGTGCCAGTAGTAGAGGACAGGCGAACACCGGGGAGCTGTTTTTT.

This clone was seen just once. The rearrangement joins TRBV3-1 (or the pseudogene TRBV3-2) to TRBJ2-2; 8 nucleotides match TRBD2. The CDR3 is 17 amino acids. Trimming took 2 bases from V and 5 from J; bases not matched to a gene: 10. The germline CDR1 and CDR2 sequences are LGHDT and YNNKEL (reference sequence). The CDR3 DNA reads as TGTGCCAGCAGCCAACCGGGGAGTTTAGCGGGAACCGGGGAGCTGTTTTTT. Translating gives CASSQPGSLAGTGELFF.

This chain uses TRBV4-1 with TRBJ2-3; D remains unclear. This CDR3 comprises 16 residues. The germline V gene encodes CDR1 MGHRA and CDR2 YSYEKL. V lost 0 bases, J lost 5 bases, and 15 bases lay in between. The CDR3 nucleotides are TGCGCCAGCAGCCAAGACTTTCGAAGTGGTAGAGATACGCAGTATTTT. Encoded protein: CASSQDFRSGRDTQYF.

J is TRBJ2-7 and V is TRBV5-1; perhaps TRBD2 as D (6 bases). The CDR3 has 15 residues. V was trimmed by 1 base and J by 2 bases, leaving 13 bases between them. CDR1 and CDR2 (germline): SGHRS, YFSETQ. This chain's CDR3 is CASSLSSGVPYEQYF. The CDR3 DNA reads as TGCGCCAGCAGCTTGTCTTCGGGAGTTCCCTACGAGCAGTACTTC.

For the CDR3, the DNA is TGTGCCAGCAGTTCTTTCGGTCCGTACGAGCAGTACTTC. It translates to CASSSFGPYEQYF. This chain connects TRBV28 to TRBJ2-7; D ambiguous. V shed 4 bases and J shed 4 bases, with 11 bases lying between them. The germline V gene has CDR1 MDHEN and CDR2 SYDVKM. This CDR3 contains 13 residues.

The chain carries TRBV10-1 and TRBJ1-1; D possibly corresponds to TRBD1 (5 bases). Trimming removed 4 bases at V and 4 bases at J, with 13 bases between. The CDR3 runs 14 residues. Germline values: CDR1 WNHNN, CDR2 SYGVQD (reference sequence). CDR3 sequence: CASSATLGGTEAFF. The CDR3 DNA reads TGCGCCAGCAGTGCGACCCTCGGGGGCACTGAAGCTTTCTTT.

V is TRBV10-1 and J is TRBJ2-1, with D perhaps matching TRBD1 (5 bases). The V gene's germline CDR1 is WNHNN and CDR2 SYGVQD (reference sequence). V was pared by 5 bases and J by 10 bases, with 24 bases between. The CDR3 spans 16 residues. Here the CDR3 reads CASSPWGQIGWSEQFF. The DNA for the CDR3 is TGCGCCAGCAGTCCCTGGGGCCAGATTGGGTGGTCCGAGCAGTTCTTC.

The chain has TRBV27 and TRBJ1-1, with 7 bases fitting TRBD1. This CDR3 contains 18 residues. From germline, CDR1 is MNHEY and CDR2 SMNVEV (reference sequence). V shed 2 bases, J shed 1 base, and the junction held 13 bases outside the gene matches. The CDR3: CASSLRQGGDHGNTEAFF. For the CDR3, the DNA is TGTGCCAGCAGTTTACGGCAGGGGGGTGATCATGGGAACACTGAAGCTTTCTTT.

V is TRBV19 and J is TRBJ1-1; 11 nucleotides line up with TRBD1. This CDR3 has 14 residues. Germline lookup yields CDR1 LNHDA and CDR2 SQIVND (reference sequence). V shed 3 bases, J shed 10 bases, and the junction held 7 bases outside the gene matches. For the CDR3, the DNA is TGTGCCAGTAGTATCGGACAGGGGGCTTTAGGAGCTTTCTTT. This encodes CASSIGQGALGAFF.

In its sample, this clone was seen once. The chain has TRBV5-1 and TRBJ1-4, with a tentative D call TRBD1 (6 bases). Trimming took 3 bases from V and 0 from J, leaving 9 bases between them. The CDR3 spans 15 residues. Germline CDR1 is SGHRS and CDR2 is YFSETQ. CDR3 amino acids: CASSSGHTTNEKLFF. The CDR3 DNA is TGCGCCAGCAGCTCGGGACATACAACTAATGAAAAACTGTTTTTT.